This T cell receptor beta chain is from a study of T cells in Graves' hyperthyroidism and ophthalmopathy. The study's findings and limits: The blood repertoire included most of the expanded thyroid clonotypes above 0.001.

The CDR3 length is 15 residues. Per the germline V gene, CDR1 is KGHDR and CDR2 is SFDVKD. As regards this clonotype: Antigen specificity is unknown. Germline and junction disagree at one end, which may indicate a read error.

Hyperthyroidism in the patients, aged 18 to 65, was newly diagnosed and under 2 months in duration. Diagnostic assessment was based on clinical symptoms, serum thyroxine and TRAb, thyroid ultrasound and orbital computed tomography. PBMCs were sourced from roughly 9.1 ml fresh peripheral blood. RNA transcripts provided the source from which TCR beta CDR3 regions were amplified. HTBI primers drove first-round RT-PCR of the TCR CDR3. TCRdb processed the multiplex PCR reads anew with MiXCR; each CDR3 protein has one entry. The data show 350,000 to 450,000 distinct CDR3 sequences, approximately 18% seen once.

This clonotype was obtained from a woman younger than 45 with Graves' hyperthyroidism that later progressed to Graves' ophthalmopathy. The material sequenced was blood. This sequence joins TRBV24-1 and TRBJ2-1; a weak D match, TRBD1 (6 bases). The CDR3 reads CATSDLETGNNEQSF. The CDR3 DNA reads as TGTGCCACCAGTGATTTGGAGACAGGTAACAATGAGCAGTCCTTC.